These T cell receptor beta chains were read from a single sample in a study of T cells after yellow fever vaccination. TCRdb ran MiXCR on the 5' RACE reads and lists one entry per CDR3 protein. This table has 450,000 to 550,000 distinct CDR3 sequences, 19% appearing once. The source was PBMCs, collected 15 days after the yellow fever booster vaccination. Receptors originate from a man aged 30 to 45 who received the YFV17D yellow fever vaccine. The CDR3 runs from the conserved cysteine through the conserved F or W. The D gene is left open where the match is weak. Rows may omit the clone size; those that give it use once, few, many or a size class.

clone_size,j_call,d_call,v_call,cdr3_nt,cdr3_aa
few,TRBJ1-2,TRBD1,TRBV6-2/TRBV6-3,TGTGCCAGCACCGACGGACCAGGGGGTAACTATGGCTACACCTTC,CASTDGPGGNYGYTF
few,TRBJ2-5,NA,TRBV12-3/TRBV12-4,TGTGCCAGCGGAACCTTAACTACAGGCGGGGAGACCCAGTACTTC,CASGTLTTGGETQYF
NA,TRBJ2-3,TRBD2,TRBV5-1,TGCGCCAGCAGCTTGGATACGCTAGCGGAGGCCACACATACGCAGTATTTT,CASSLDTLAEATHTQYF
NA,TRBJ2-7,NA,TRBV27,TGTGCCAGCAGTTCGGGAGACCGCGAGCAGTACTTC,CASSSGDREQYF
few,TRBJ2-4,NA,TRBV21-1,TGTGCCAGCAGCAAAAAAGGACTAGCGGGGCTAGCCAAAAACATTCAGTACTTC,CASSKKGLAGLAKNIQYF
few,TRBJ1-5,NA,TRBV30,TGTGCCTGGAGCGCCACGGGGCCCCAGCATTTT,CAWSATGPQHF
NA,TRBJ2-2,NA,TRBV12-3/TRBV12-4,TGTGCCAGCAGTTTCCGGTTAGCGAACACCGGGGAGCTGTTTTTT,CASSFRLANTGELFF
few,TRBJ2-1,NA,TRBV29-1,TGCAGTGTACCGCATGGCAGGGGAGGTTACAATGAGCAGTTCTTC,CSVPHGRGGYNEQFF
few,TRBJ2-5,NA,TRBV5-1,TGCGCCAGCAGCCCGGACCGGACCCAGTACTTC,CASSPDRTQYF
few,TRBJ1-1,TRBD1,TRBV7-8,TGTGCCAGCACAGACTCCCAGGACAGGAAGAACACTGAAGCTTTCTTT,CASTDSQDRKNTEAFF
NA,TRBJ2-3,TRBD2,TRBV28,TGTGCCAGCAGTAAAACTAGCGGGCGGGGGGATACGCAGTATTTT,CASSKTSGRGDTQYF
few,TRBJ2-7,TRBD2,TRBV12-3/TRBV12-4,TGTGCCAGCAGCCGAAGAACTAGCGGACTTTACGAGCAGTACTTC,CASSRRTSGLYEQYF
NA,TRBJ2-1,TRBD2,TRBV18,TGTGCCAGCTCACCAACTAGCGGGGGGAATGAGCAGTTCTTC,CASSPTSGGNEQFF
few,TRBJ2-1,TRBD2,TRBV20-1,TGCAGTGCCCCGCGTACTAGCGGGAGAGTATACAATGAGCAGTTCTTC,CSAPRTSGRVYNEQFF
few,TRBJ2-1,NA,TRBV30,TGTGCCTGGAGCCCGGACGGGGGCCGTGAGCAGTTCTTC,CAWSPDGGREQFF
few,TRBJ2-5,TRBD1,TRBV14,TGTGCCAGCAGCCAAGACAGGGGGCGGCAAGAGACCCAGTACTTC,CASSQDRGRQETQYF
many,TRBJ2-1,NA,TRBV7-2,TGTGCCAGCAGCTTAGGGCAGCCGAACAATGAGCAGTTCTTC,CASSLGQPNNEQFF
few,TRBJ2-1,TRBD1,TRBV7-2,TGTGCCAGCAGCGCCGGACAGGGGGATCATGAGCAGTTCTTC,CASSAGQGDHEQFF
NA,TRBJ2-7,NA,TRBV7-9,TGTGCCAGCAGCTTAGGGGACCTGGCTCTGGGTGAGCAGTACTTC,CASSLGDLALGEQYF
few,TRBJ1-4,NA,TRBV15,TGTGCCACCAGCCAAACCACAGGGTTTGTGGCTAATGAAAAACTGTTTTTT,CATSQTTGFVANEKLFF
many,TRBJ2-3,TRBD2,TRBV12-3/TRBV12-4,TGTGCCAGCAGTGGACTAGCCCCACACACAGATACGCAGTATTTT,CASSGLAPHTDTQYF
few,TRBJ2-1,TRBD2,TRBV4-3,TGCGCCAGCAGCCAAGCAACAAGCGGGAAATTGGGTGAGCAGTTCTTC,CASSQATSGKLGEQFF
NA,TRBJ1-2,NA,TRBV21-1,TGTGCCAGCAGCAAAGCGTCTAGGAAGGGGATATCGGCCGGCTACACCTTC,CASSKASRKGISAGYTF
few,TRBJ2-7,NA,TRBV7-2,TGTGCCAGCAGTTCAGGCCGATCAGGGTTCGAGCAGTACTTC,CASSSGRSGFEQYF
NA,TRBJ2-6,TRBD1,TRBV6-5,TGTGCCAGCAGTTACTCCGGGACAGCTGGGGCCAACGTCCTGACTTTC,CASSYSGTAGANVLTF
few,TRBJ2-1,NA,TRBV7-9,TGTGCCAGCAGCTTTGAACTATTCTACAATGAGCAGTTCTTC,CASSFELFYNEQFF
few,TRBJ2-2,NA,TRBV9,TGTGCCAGCAGCGCCTCCGTCGGGGAGCTGTTTTTT,CASSASVGELFF
NA,TRBJ2-2,TRBD2,TRBV27,TGTGCCAGCAGCGGACTAGCATCCGGGGAGCTGTTTTTT,CASSGLASGELFF